A selection of T cell receptor beta chains follows, all from one sample in a study of shared clonotypes between healthy human individuals. Some clones are missing from TCRdb's copy, which holds only in-frame ones; the method was immunoSEQ multiplex PCR. This table has some 95,000 clones, 67% appearing once. Sequencing used memory CD8+ T cells sorted from blood. The origin of the receptors is a man aged 30 to 45 in good health. Each CDR3 is given without its conserved first and last residue. Each record gives: J gene, V gene, CDR3 protein.

j_call: TRBJ2-7; v_call: TRBV7-3; cdr3_aa: ASSLDRGHEQY
j_call: TRBJ2-3; v_call: TRBV25-1; cdr3_aa: ASSEWGGSTDTQY
j_call: TRBJ2-7; v_call: TRBV20-1; cdr3_aa: SARGSAEQY
j_call: TRBJ2-1; v_call: TRBV5-1; cdr3_aa: ASSYSQAGGGDGEQF
j_call: TRBJ1-4; v_call: TRBV7-9; cdr3_aa: ASMGSPSAEKLF
j_call: TRBJ2-7; v_call: TRBV19; cdr3_aa: ASSTTSYEQY
j_call: TRBJ2-1; v_call: TRBV5-1; cdr3_aa: ASSPWGGVDEQF
j_call: TRBJ2-7; v_call: TRBV19; cdr3_aa: ASSVSRTGYEQY
j_call: TRBJ2-7; v_call: TRBV28; cdr3_aa: ASRTQTGSTSYEQY
j_call: TRBJ2-7; v_call: TRBV28; cdr3_aa: ATAWTSGLYEQY